This passage covers 28 T cell receptor beta chains from one sample sequenced in a study of blood T cell repertoires in COVID-19. Here immunoSEQ multiplex PCR was the method, and the copy in TCRdb shows in-frame clones only, minus some. Of a few hundred thousand clones in the sample, around 89% were seen once. Sequencing was carried out using PBMCs or T cells enriched from blood (not recorded which). Receptor source: a woman between 40 and 50 years old who had recovered from COVID-19.

V and J are TRBV27 and TRBJ2-2; 7 bases are a match to TRBD2. The length of the CDR3 is 15 residues. Germline-derived CDR1 and CDR2 are MNHEY and SMNVEV (reference sequence). V lost 5 bases, J lost 5 bases, and 8 bases stayed unmatched. The CDR3 loop is CASSPGTTPTGELFF. The CDR3 coding sequence is TGTGCCAGCAGTCCCGGGACTACCCCTACCGGGGAGCTGTTTTTT.

The chain links TRBV7-9 to TRBJ1-2; the D is unclear. The germline CDR1 and CDR2 sequences are SEHNR and FQNEAQ (reference sequence). This CDR3 has 16 residues. V shed 4 bases and J shed 3 bases, with 18 bases lying between them. CDR3 amino acids: CASSSGPRDPHYGYTF. CDR3 DNA: TGTGCCAGCAGCTCCGGCCCCCGGGATCCTCACTATGGCTACACCTTC.

The V call is TRBV2, the J call TRBJ1-1; the D gene is possibly TRBD1 (5 bases). Germline loops: CDR1 SNHLY, CDR2 FYNNEI. This CDR3 spans 14 amino acids. V was clipped by 7 bases and J by 6 bases, with 18 bases between them. This CDR3 is CASIYTPGGAEAFF. DNA of the CDR3: TGTGCCAGCATTTATACACCTGGGGGGGCTGAAGCTTTCTTT.

This chain links TRBV5-5 with TRBJ1-1; D is undetermined. Germline V gene data show CDR1 as SGHKS and CDR2 as YYEKEE (reference sequence). Trimming shortened V by 3 bases and J by 0 bases, and 15 bases separated the two germline ends. There are 16 residues in the CDR3. The CDR3 bases are TGTGCCAGCAGCTCCGGCGGCCCGGGAATGAACACTGAAGCTTTCTTT. The encoded protein is CASSSGGPGMNTEAFF. Based on the CDR3 plus reference TRBV5-5 and TRBJ1-1, the full variable domain is DAGVTQSPTHLIKTRGQQVTLRCSPISGHKSVSWYQQVLGQGPQFIFQYYEKEERGRGNFPDRFSARQFPNYSSELNVNALLLGDSALYLCASSSGGPGMNTEAFFGQGTRLTVV.

The rearrangement joins TRBV5-1 to TRBJ1-2, with D unresolved. Trimming left V 2 bases short and J 4 bases short, with 15 bases between. Germline lookup yields CDR1 SGHRS and CDR2 YFSETQ. The CDR3 loop spans 15 amino acids. CDR3 protein: CASSFNPDRGYGYTF. The CDR3 region has the DNA TGCGCCAGCAGCTTCAACCCAGATCGTGGCTATGGCTACACCTTC. The variable domain in full, with the rest retrieved from reference TRBV5-1 and TRBJ1-2, is KAGVTQTPRYLIKTRGQQVTLSCSPISGHRSVSWYQQTPGQGLQFLFEYFSETQRNKGNFPGRFSGRQFSNSRSEMNVSTLELGDSALYLCASSFNPDRGYGYTFGSGTRLTVV.

V and J are TRBV18 and TRBJ2-7; the match to TRBD2 covers 13 bases. V trimming: 3 bases; J trimming: 4 bases; junction bases outside the gene matches: 3. Germline CDR1 reads KGHSH; CDR2 reads LQKENI. The CDR3 is 15 amino acids. The CDR3 sequence: CASSPGTSGVYEQYF. CDR3 coding DNA: TGTGCCAGCTCACCGGGGACTAGCGGGGTTTACGAGCAGTACTTC.

The rearrangement uses TRBV4-3 and TRBJ2-1, with a possible D match to TRBD1 (5 bases). Trimming shortened V by 0 bases and J by 8 bases, and 11 bases separated the two germline ends. Germline-derived CDR1 and CDR2 are LGHNA and YSLEER. This CDR3 contains 14 residues. The CDR3 sequence: CASSQDSRGYEQFF. The CDR3 region has the DNA TGCGCCAGCAGCCAAGATAGTAGGGGATATGAGCAGTTCTTC.

The J gene is TRBJ2-7, the V gene TRBV25-1, with D maybe TRBD2 (6 bases). This CDR3 region has 11 residues. In germline, CDR1 is MGHDK, CDR2 SYGVNS. The ends were cut back, 4 bases at V and 9 bases at J, with 10 bases in the middle. CDR3 in amino acids: CASSGLGGQYF. Written as DNA, the CDR3 is TGTGCCAGCAGTGGGTTGGGGGGGCAGTACTTC.

The rearrangement uses TRBV7-2 and TRBJ2-1; 8 bases map to TRBD2. The germline gives CDR1 SGHTA, CDR2 FQGNSA. The length of the CDR3 is 16 residues. J lost 4 bases, V lost 2 bases, and 7 bases had no gene match. In DNA, the CDR3 is TGTGCCAGCAGCTTATTGGGCGGGAGGCCATACAATGAGCAGTTCTTC. It is translated as CASSLLGGRPYNEQFF.

This chain links TRBV4-3 with TRBJ2-5; 8 bases agree with TRBD2. This CDR3 comprises 19 residues. Trimming at V came to 1 base and at J to 0 bases, leaving 13 bases not matched to a gene. Germline CDR1 and CDR2: LGHNA and YSLEER. The chain's CDR3 is CASSQAYGGADKYQETQYF. The CDR3 coding sequence is TGCGCCAGCAGCCAAGCCTACGGGGGGGCCGACAAGTACCAAGAGACCCAGTACTTC.

The rearrangement links TRBV18 to TRBJ2-1, with no clear D. V was cut by 1 base and J by 4 bases, with 5 bases left in between. This CDR3 has 13 residues. Germline V gives CDR1 KGHSH, CDR2 LQKENI. This CDR3 reads CASSPRQYNEQFF. CDR3 nucleotide sequence: TGTGCCAGCTCACCACGGCAGTACAATGAGCAGTTCTTC.

In its sample, this clone was seen a few times. V usage is TRBV7-9 and J usage is TRBJ2-4; perhaps TRBD1 as D (6 bases). The CDR3 is made up of 16 amino acids. V gave up 0 bases and J gave up 6 bases, with 15 bases separating them. Germline V gene lookup returns CDR1 SEHNR and CDR2 FQNEAQ (reference sequence). The CDR3 is CASSLAALQGSNIQYF. CDR3 nucleotide sequence: TGTGCCAGCAGCTTAGCGGCCCTACAGGGATCAAACATTCAGTACTTC.

The chain links TRBV5-4 to TRBJ2-6, with D uncertain. Germline CDR1 is SGHNT and CDR2 is YYREEE (reference sequence). Trimming shortened V by 1 base and J by 3 bases, and 5 bases separated the two germline ends. This CDR3 has 14 amino acids. This CDR3 reads CASSLLGGANVLTF. The CDR3 bases are TGTGCCAGCAGCTTGCTAGGTGGGGCCAACGTCCTGACTTTC.

The V call is TRBV6-2 or TRBV6-3, the J call TRBJ2-5, with TRBD2 matching 15 bases. The CDR3 loop spans 19 amino acids. The J segment lost 2 bases and the V segment lost 3 bases, leaving 10 bases of the junction unmatched. Germline CDR1 is MNHEY and CDR2 is SVGEGT. This chain's CDR3 is CASSYPGLAGGPRQETQYF. In DNA, the CDR3 is TGTGCCAGCAGTTATCCCGGACTAGCGGGAGGGCCTAGGCAAGAGACCCAGTACTTC.

V is TRBV4-3 and J is TRBJ2-1, with D perhaps matching TRBD1 (6 bases). Germline V gene data show CDR1 as LGHNA and CDR2 as YSLEER. V was clipped by 8 bases and J by 4 bases, with 15 bases between them. This CDR3 region has 14 residues. The CDR3 spells CASPTGQRYNEQFF. In nucleotides, the CDR3 is TGCGCCAGCCCTACGGGACAACGTTACAATGAGCAGTTCTTC.

The chain couples TRBV6-5 to TRBJ2-7; 8 positions agree with TRBD2. CDR1 is MNHEY, CDR2 SVGAGI, per germline. With 7 bases clipped from V and 4 bases from J, the junction kept 12 bases outside the gene matches. This CDR3 has 15 residues. Written as DNA, the CDR3 is TGTGCCAGCAACCCCGAGAGCGGGAGTATGTACGAGCAGTACTTC. Translation gives CASNPESGSMYEQYF.

The chain carries TRBV27 and TRBJ2-7, with a tentative D call TRBD1 (6 bases). Trimming took off 6 bases at V and 0 bases at J, with 15 bases between the two ends. Germline V gene lookup returns CDR1 MNHEY and CDR2 SMNVEV (reference sequence). This CDR3 is 15 amino acids long. The CDR3 region is CASREVGAGSYEQYF. The CDR3, as DNA: TGTGCCAGCAGGGAGGTGGGGGCCGGCTCCTACGAGCAGTACTTC.

The rearrangement joins TRBV10-1 to TRBJ1-2; TRBD1 aligns across 8 bases. Trimming took 4 bases from V and 4 from J; bases not matched to a gene: 2. CDR3 length: 13 residues. Per the germline V gene, CDR1 is WNHNN and CDR2 is SYGVQD (reference sequence). CDR3 region: CASSAGQAYGYTF. In DNA form, the CDR3 reads TGCGCCAGCAGTGCGGGACAGGCCTATGGCTACACCTTC.

V gene TRBV7-8 combines with J gene TRBJ1-4; no clear D. V was cut by 1 base and J by 4 bases, with 19 bases left in between. Germline V CDR1 and CDR2: SGHVS, FQNEAQ. The CDR3 length is 18 residues. The CDR3 DNA is TGTGCCAGCAGCTTAGGCCGGGCCCTCCGGGAGGGTAATGAAAAACTGTTTTTT. It encodes CASSLGRALREGNEKLFF.

The chain recombines TRBV19 with TRBJ1-2; D is unclear. The CDR3 covers 16 residues. In germline, CDR1 is LNHDA, CDR2 SQIVND (reference sequence). The V end lost 1 base, the J end lost 3 bases, and 15 bases lay between the germline ends. The CDR3 region is CASSIGWQPRHYGYTF. The CDR3 DNA reads as TGTGCCAGTAGTATAGGATGGCAGCCTAGACACTATGGCTACACCTTC.

The rearrangement uses TRBV6-1 and TRBJ1-5; D perhaps matches TRBD1 (5 bases). Germline CDR1 and CDR2: MNHNS and SASEGT. The CDR3 runs to 16 residues. V lost 4 bases and J 0 bases, leaving 13 bases between the germline ends. The CDR3 protein is CASSVGGGNSNQPQHF. CDR3 DNA sequence: TGTGCCAGCAGTGTTGGGGGGGGGAATAGCAATCAGCCCCAGCATTTT.

The chain is built from TRBV30 and TRBJ2-1; possibly TRBD2 for D (7 bases). The CDR3 is made up of 15 amino acids. Germline V gene sequence: CDR1 GTSNPN, CDR2 SVGIG (reference sequence). V dropped 3 bases and J dropped 4 bases, with 16 bases sitting between them. The CDR3 nucleotides are TGTGCCTGGAGGACAGGAGCGGGGATATACAATGAGCAGTTCTTC. Protein product: CAWRTGAGIYNEQFF.

This chain links TRBV19 with TRBJ1-2; no reliable D call. The CDR3 covers 11 residues. V was trimmed by 6 bases and J by 8 bases, leaving 10 bases between them. Germline loops: CDR1 LNHDA, CDR2 SQIVND (reference sequence). The CDR3 DNA follows: TGTGCCAGTAGCTACCTGAGCGGCTACACCTTC. Translated: CASSYLSGYTF.

The chain links TRBV13 to TRBJ2-3; D remains unclear. Trimming pared 3 bases from V and 1 base from J, leaving 17 bases between. This CDR3 is 17 amino acids long. Germline V lookup: CDR1 PRHDT, CDR2 FYEKMQ (reference sequence). For the CDR3, the DNA is TGTGCCAGCAGCTTCTTCGCCCCTGTTAGCCGCACAGATACGCAGTATTTT. Residues: CASSFFAPVSRTDTQYF.

The chain links TRBV11-3 to TRBJ2-5; 8 bases fit TRBD1. The CDR3 totals 13 residues. Germline-derived CDR1 and CDR2 are SGHNT and YENEEA. J lost 4 bases, V lost 5 bases, and 3 bases had no gene match. The CDR3 sequence is CASSLQGGETQYF. CDR3 bases: TGTGCCAGCAGCCTACAGGGGGGAGAGACCCAGTACTTC.

V is TRBV19 and J is TRBJ1-2; unclear D gene. This CDR3 spans 13 amino acids. Trimming took 2 bases from V and 6 from J, leaving 10 bases between them. From germline, CDR1 is LNHDA and CDR2 SQIVND (reference sequence). The CDR3 here is CASSITQANGYTF. The CDR3 DNA sequence: TGTGCCAGTAGTATAACCCAGGCGAATGGCTACACCTTC.

This clone appeared once. The chain carries TRBV19 and TRBJ2-3, with a weak D call TRBD1 (5 bases). CDR1 and CDR2 (germline): LNHDA, SQIVND (reference sequence). This CDR3 spans 16 amino acids. The V gene lost 4 bases and the J gene lost 2 bases, with 16 bases spanning the gap. DNA for the CDR3: TGTGCCAGTAGTAGGTCTCCGACAGAGGACACAGATACGCAGTATTTT. Translating gives CASSRSPTEDTDTQYF. The full variable domain, in which reference TRBV19 and TRBJ2-3 provide the parts outside the CDR3, is DGGITQSPKYLFRKEGQNVTLSCEQNLNHDAMYWYRQDPGQGLRLIYYSQIVNDFQKGDIAEGYSVSREKKESFPLTVTSAQKNPTAFYLCASSRSPTEDTDTQYFGPGTRLTVL.

This chain connects TRBV25-1 to TRBJ2-3; TRBD2 is a possible D gene (6 bases). The CDR3 covers 15 residues. V was pared by 2 bases and J by 4 bases, with 13 bases between. Germline lookup yields CDR1 MGHDK and CDR2 SYGVNS. This chain's CDR3 is CASSERLEGPDTQYF. The CDR3 coding sequence is TGTGCCAGCAGTGAAAGGTTGGAGGGGCCAGATACGCAGTATTTT.